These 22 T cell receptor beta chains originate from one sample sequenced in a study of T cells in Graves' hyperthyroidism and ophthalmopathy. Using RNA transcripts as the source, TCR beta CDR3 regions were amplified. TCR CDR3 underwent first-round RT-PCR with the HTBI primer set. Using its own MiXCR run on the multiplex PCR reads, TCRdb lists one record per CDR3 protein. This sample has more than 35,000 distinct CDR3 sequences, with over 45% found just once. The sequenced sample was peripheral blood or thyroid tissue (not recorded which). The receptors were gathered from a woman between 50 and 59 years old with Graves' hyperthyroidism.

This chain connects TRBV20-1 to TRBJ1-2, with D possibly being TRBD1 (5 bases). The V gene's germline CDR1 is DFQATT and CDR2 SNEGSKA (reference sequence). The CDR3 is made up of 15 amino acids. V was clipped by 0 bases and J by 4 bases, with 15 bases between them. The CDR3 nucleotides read TGCAGTGCTAGAGACCAATACGGGACGACCTATGGCTACACCTTC. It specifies CSARDQYGTTYGYTF.

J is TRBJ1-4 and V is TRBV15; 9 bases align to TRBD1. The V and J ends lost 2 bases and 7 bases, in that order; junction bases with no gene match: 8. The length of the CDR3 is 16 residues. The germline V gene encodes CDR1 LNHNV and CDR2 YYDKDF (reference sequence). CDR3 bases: TGTGCCACCAGCAGAAACCCGGGACAGGGTGGTGAAAAACTGTTTTTT. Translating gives CATSRNPGQGGEKLFF.

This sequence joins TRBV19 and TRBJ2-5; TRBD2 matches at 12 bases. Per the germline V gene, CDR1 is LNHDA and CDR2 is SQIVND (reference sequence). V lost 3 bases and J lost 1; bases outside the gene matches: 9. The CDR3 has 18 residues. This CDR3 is CASSITGLAGTTQETQYF. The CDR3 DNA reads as TGTGCCAGTAGTATTACAGGACTAGCGGGGACCACCCAAGAGACCCAGTACTTC.

CDR3 sequence: CASSRGTGLQAFF. The CDR3, as DNA: TGTGCCAGCAGCCGCGGGACGGGGCTGCAAGCTTTCTTT. The rearrangement joins TRBV7-9 to TRBJ1-1, with D maybe TRBD1 (5 bases). CDR1 is SEHNR and CDR2 is FQNEAQ in the germline V gene (reference sequence). The CDR3 has 13 amino acids. V was clipped by 5 bases and J by 9 bases, with 16 bases between them.

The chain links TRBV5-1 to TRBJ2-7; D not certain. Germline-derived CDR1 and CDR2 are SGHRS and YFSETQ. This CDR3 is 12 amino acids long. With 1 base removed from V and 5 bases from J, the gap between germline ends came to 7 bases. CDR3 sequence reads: CASSLSPDEQYF. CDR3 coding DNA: TGCGCCAGCAGCTTGTCCCCAGACGAGCAGTACTTC.

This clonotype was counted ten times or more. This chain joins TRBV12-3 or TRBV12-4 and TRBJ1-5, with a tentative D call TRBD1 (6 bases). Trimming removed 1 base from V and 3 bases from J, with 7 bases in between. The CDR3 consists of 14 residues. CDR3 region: CASSLGDNNQPQHF. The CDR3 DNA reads TGTGCCAGCAGTTTAGGGGACAACAATCAGCCCCAGCATTTT.

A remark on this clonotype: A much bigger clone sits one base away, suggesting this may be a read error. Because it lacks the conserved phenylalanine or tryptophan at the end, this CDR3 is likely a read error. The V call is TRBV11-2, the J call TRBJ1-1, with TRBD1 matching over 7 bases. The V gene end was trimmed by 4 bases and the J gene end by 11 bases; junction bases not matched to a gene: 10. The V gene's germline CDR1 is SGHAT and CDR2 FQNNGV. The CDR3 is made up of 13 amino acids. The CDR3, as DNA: TGTGCCAGCAGCTACGGGACAGATCGCGCGGCTTTCTTG. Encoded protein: CASSYGTDRAAFL.

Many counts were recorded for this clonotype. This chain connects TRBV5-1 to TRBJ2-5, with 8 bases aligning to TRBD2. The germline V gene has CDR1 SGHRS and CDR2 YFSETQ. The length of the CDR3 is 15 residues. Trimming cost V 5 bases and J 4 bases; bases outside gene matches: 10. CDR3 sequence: CASSQDPRGGETQYF. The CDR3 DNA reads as TGCGCCAGCAGTCAAGATCCTCGGGGGGGAGAGACCCAGTACTTC.

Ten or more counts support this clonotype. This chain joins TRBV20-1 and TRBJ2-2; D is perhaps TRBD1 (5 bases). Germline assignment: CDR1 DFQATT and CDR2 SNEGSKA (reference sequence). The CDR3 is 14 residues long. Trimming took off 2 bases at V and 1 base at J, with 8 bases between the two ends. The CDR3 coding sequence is TGCAGTGCTAGATCTCAGGGGAACACCGGGGAGCTGTTTTTT. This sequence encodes CSARSQGNTGELFF.

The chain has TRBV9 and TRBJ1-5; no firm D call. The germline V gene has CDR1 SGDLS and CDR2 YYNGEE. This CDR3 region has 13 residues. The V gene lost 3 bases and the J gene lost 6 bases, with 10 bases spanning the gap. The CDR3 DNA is TGTGCCAGCAGCGGAGGGCGTGCTCAGCCCCAGCATTTT. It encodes CASSGGRAQPQHF.

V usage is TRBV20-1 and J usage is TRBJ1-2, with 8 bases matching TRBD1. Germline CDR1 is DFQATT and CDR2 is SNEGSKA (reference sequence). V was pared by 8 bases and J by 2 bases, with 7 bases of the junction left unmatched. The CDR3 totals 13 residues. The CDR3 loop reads CSSTGGGNYGYTF. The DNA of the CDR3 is TGCAGTAGTACAGGGGGGGGGAACTATGGCTACACCTTC.

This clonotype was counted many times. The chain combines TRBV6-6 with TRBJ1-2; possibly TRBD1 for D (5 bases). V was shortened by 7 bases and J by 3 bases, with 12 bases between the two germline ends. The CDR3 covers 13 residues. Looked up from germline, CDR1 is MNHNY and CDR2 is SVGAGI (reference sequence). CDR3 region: CASTPGRDYGYTF. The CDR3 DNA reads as TGTGCCAGCACTCCCGGCAGGGACTATGGCTACACCTTC.

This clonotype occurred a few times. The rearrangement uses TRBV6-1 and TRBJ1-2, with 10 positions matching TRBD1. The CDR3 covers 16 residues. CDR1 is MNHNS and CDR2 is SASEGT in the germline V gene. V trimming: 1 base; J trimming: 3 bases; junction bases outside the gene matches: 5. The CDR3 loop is CASSEEPTGGDYGYTF. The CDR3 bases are TGTGCCAGCAGTGAAGAACCGACAGGGGGCGACTATGGCTACACCTTC.

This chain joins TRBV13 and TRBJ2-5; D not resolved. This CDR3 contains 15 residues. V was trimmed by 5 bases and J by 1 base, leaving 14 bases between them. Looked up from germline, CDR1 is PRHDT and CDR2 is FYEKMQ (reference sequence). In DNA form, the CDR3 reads TGTGCCAGCAGCCCCCCTTTTGGCGGCCAAGAGACCCAGTACTTC. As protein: CASSPPFGGQETQYF.

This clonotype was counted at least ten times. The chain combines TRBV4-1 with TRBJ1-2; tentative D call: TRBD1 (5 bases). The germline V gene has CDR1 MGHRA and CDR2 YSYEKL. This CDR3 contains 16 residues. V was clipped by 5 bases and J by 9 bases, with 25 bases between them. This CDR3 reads CASSAPTSRERVSYTF. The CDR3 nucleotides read TGCGCCAGCAGCGCCCCAACCTCCAGGGAAAGGGTCAGCTACACCTTC.

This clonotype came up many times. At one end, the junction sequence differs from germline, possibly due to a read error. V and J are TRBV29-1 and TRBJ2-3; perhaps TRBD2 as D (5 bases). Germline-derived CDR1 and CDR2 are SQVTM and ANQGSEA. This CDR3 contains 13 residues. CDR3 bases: TGCAGCGTTGCGCGTTCTAGCACAGATACGCCGTATTTT. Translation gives CSVARSSTDTPYF.

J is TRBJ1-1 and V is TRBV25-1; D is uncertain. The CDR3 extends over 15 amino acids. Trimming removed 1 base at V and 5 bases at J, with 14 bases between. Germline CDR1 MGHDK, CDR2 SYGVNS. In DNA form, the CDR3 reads TGTGCCAGCAGTGAATGGAGGCTAAGTAGGACTGAAGCTTTCTTT. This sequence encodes CASSEWRLSRTEAFF. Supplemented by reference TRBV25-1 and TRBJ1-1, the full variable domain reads EADIYQTPRYLVIGTGKKITLECSQTMGHDKMYWYQQDPGMELHLIHYSYGVNSTEKGDLSSESTVSRIRTEHFPLTLESARPSHTSQYLCASSEWRLSRTEAFFGQGTRLTVV.

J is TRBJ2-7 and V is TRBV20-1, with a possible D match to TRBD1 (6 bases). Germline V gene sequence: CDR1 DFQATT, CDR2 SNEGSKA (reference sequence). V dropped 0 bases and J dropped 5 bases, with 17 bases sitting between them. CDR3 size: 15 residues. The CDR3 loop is CSAREGGAGANEQYF. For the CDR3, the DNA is TGCAGTGCTAGAGAAGGGGGAGCTGGGGCCAACGAGCAGTACTTC.

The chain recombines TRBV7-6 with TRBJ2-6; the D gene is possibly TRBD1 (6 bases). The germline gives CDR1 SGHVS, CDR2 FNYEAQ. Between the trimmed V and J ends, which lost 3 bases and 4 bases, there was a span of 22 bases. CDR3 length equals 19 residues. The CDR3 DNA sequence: TGTGCCAGCAGCTTTGGGCCCGGCAGGGGATATTTGGGGGCCAACGTCCTGACTTTC. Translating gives CASSFGPGRGYLGANVLTF.

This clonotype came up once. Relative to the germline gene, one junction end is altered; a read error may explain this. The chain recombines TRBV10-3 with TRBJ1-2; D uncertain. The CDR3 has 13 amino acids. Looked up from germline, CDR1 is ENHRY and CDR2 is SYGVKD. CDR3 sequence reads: CAISEDPDYGYTF. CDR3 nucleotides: TGTGCCATCAGTGAGGACCCTGACTATGGCTACACCTTT.

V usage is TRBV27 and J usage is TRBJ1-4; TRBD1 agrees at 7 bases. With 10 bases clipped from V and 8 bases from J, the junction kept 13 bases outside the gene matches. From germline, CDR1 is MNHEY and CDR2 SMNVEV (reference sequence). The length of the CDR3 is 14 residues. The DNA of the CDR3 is TGTGCCACCAAGAATACAGGGGAGTGGGAAAAACTGTTTTTT. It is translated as CATKNTGEWEKLFF.

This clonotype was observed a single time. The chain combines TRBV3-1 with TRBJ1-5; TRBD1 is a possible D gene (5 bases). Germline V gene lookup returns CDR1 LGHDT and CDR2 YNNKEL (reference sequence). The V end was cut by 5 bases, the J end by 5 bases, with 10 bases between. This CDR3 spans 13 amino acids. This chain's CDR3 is CASSRSGDQPQHF. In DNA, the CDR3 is TGTGCCAGCAGCAGGTCGGGGGATCAGCCCCAGCATTTT.